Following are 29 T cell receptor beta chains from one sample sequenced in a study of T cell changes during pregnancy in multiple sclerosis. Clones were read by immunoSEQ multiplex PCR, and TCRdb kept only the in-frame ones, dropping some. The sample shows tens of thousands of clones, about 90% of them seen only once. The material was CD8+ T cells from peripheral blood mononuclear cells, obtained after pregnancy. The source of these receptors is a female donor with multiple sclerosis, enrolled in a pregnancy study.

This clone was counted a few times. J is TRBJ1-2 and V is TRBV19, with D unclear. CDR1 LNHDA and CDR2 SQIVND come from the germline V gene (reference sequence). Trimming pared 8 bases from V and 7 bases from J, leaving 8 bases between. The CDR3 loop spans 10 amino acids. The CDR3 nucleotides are TGTGCCAGTTCCGCCGGTGGCTACACCTTC. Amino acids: CASSAGGYTF.

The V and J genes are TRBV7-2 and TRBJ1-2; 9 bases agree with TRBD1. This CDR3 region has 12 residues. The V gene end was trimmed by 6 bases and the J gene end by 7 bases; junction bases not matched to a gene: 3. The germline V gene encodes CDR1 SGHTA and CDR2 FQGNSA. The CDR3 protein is CASREDRGGYTF. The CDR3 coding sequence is TGTGCCAGCAGAGAGGACAGGGGTGGCTACACCTTC.

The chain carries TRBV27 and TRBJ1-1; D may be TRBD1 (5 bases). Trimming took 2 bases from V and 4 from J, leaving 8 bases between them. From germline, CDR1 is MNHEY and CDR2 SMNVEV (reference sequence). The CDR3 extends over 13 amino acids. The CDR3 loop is CASSLIRATEAFF. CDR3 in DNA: TGTGCCAGCAGTTTAATCAGGGCCACTGAAGCTTTCTTT.

CDR3 amino acids: CASSQDPTGGSSPLHF. In nucleotides, the CDR3 is TGCGCCAGCAGCCAAGATCCGACAGGGGGCAGCTCACCCCTCCACTTT. This chain links TRBV4-3 with TRBJ1-6; 10 bases are shared with TRBD1. The ends lost 0 bases at V and 10 bases at J; junction bases unmatched: 6. Germline CDR1 reads LGHNA; CDR2 reads YSLEER. This CDR3 comprises 16 residues.

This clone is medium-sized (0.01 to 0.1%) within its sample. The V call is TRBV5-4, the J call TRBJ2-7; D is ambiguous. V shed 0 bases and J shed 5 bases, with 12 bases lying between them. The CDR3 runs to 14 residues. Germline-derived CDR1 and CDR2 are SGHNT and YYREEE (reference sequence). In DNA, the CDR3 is TGTGCCAGCAGCTTGGTGGCAGGATCAAACGAGCAGTACTTC. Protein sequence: CASSLVAGSNEQYF.

The CDR3 spells CSVGLAGDSTDTQYF. As DNA, the CDR3 is TGCAGCGTTGGCCTAGCGGGGGATAGCACAGATACGCAGTATTTT. The chain couples TRBV29-1 to TRBJ2-3; 10 bases map to TRBD2. V shed 4 bases and J 0 bases; nucleotides not matched to a gene: 4. Germline CDR1 SQVTM, CDR2 ANQGSEA. The CDR3 is made up of 15 amino acids.

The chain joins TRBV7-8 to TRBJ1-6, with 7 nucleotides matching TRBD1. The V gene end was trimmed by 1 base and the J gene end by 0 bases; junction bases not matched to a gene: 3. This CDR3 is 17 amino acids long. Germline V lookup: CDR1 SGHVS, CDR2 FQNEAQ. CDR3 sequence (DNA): TGTGCCAGCAGCTTAGGGACAGGCCTCTCCTATAATTCACCCCTCCACTTT. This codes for CASSLGTGLSYNSPLHF.

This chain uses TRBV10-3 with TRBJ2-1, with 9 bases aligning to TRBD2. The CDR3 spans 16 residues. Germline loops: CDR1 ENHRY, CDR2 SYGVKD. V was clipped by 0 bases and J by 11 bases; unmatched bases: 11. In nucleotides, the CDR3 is TGTGCCATCAGTGAGTCGGCAGCGGGGGGACTGGATCAGCAGTTCTTC. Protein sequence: CAISESAAGGLDQQFF.

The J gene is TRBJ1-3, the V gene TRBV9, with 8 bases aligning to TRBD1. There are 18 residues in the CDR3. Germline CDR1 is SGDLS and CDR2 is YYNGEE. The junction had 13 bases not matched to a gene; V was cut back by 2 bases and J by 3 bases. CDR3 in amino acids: CASSVPTGQGASGNTIYF. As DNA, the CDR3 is TGTGCCAGCAGCGTCCCAACCGGTCAGGGGGCTAGTGGAAACACCATATATTTT.

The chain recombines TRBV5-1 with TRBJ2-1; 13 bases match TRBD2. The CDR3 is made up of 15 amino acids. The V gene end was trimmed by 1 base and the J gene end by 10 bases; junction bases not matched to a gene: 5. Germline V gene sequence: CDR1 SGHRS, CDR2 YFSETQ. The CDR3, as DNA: TGCGCCAGCAGCTTGACTAGCGGGGGGGTCAGGGAGCAGTTCTTC. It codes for CASSLTSGGVREQFF.

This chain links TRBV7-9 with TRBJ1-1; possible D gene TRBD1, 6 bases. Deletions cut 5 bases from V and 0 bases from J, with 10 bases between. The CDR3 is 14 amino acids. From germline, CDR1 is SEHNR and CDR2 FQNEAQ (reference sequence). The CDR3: CASSTGRVNTEAFF. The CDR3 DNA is TGTGCCAGCAGCACAGGGAGGGTGAACACTGAAGCTTTCTTT.

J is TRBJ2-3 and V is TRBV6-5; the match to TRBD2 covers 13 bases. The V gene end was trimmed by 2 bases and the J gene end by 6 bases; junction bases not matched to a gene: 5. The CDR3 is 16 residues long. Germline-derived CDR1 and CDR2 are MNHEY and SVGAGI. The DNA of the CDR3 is TGTGCCAGCAGTTACACCGGGACTAGCGGGGCTGATACGCAGTATTTT. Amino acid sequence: CASSYTGTSGADTQYF.

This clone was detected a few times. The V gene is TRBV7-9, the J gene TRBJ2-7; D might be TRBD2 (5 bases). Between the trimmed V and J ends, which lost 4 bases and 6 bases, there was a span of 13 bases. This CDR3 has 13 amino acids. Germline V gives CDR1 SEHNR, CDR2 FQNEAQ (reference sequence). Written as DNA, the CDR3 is TGTGCCAGCAGCTCCAAACTAGGTCCCGAGCAGTACTTC. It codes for CASSSKLGPEQYF.

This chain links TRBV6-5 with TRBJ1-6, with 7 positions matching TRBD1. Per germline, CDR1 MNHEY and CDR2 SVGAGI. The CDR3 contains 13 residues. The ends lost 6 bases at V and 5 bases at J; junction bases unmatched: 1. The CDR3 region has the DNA TGTGCCAGCAGGGGGACAGATAATTCACCCCTCCACTTT. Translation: CASRGTDNSPLHF.

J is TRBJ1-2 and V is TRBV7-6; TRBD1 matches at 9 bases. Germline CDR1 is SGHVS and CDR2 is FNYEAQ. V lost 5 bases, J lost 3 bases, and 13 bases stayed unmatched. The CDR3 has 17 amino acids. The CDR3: CASSPISDRGGDYGYTF. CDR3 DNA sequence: TGTGCCAGCAGCCCGATTTCGGACAGGGGAGGGGACTATGGCTACACCTTC.

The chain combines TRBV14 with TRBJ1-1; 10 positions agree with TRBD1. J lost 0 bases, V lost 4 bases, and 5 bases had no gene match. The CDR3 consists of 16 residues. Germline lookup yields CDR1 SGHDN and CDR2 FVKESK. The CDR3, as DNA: TGTGCCAGCAGCCTGGGACAGGGGCACATGAACACTGAAGCTTTCTTT. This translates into CASSLGQGHMNTEAFF.

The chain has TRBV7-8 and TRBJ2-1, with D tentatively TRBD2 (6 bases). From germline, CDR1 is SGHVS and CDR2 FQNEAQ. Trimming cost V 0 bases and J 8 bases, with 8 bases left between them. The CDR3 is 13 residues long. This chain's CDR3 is CASSLAPSDEQFF. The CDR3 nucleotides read TGTGCCAGCAGCTTAGCGCCTAGCGATGAGCAGTTCTTC.

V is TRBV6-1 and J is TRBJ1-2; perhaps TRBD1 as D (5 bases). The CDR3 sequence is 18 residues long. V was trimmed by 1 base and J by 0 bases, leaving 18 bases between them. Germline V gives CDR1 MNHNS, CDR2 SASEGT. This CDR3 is CASSEEAGNYYSNYGYTF. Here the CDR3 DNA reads TGTGCCAGCAGTGAAGAAGCAGGGAACTACTATTCTAACTATGGCTACACCTTC.

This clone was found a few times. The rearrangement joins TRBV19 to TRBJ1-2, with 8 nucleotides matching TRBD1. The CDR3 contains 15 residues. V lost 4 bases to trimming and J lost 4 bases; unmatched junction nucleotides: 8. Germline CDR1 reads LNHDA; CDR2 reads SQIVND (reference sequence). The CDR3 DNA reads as TGTGCCAGTAGTAGAGCCCAAGACAGGGGCTATGGCTACACCTTC. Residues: CASSRAQDRGYGYTF.

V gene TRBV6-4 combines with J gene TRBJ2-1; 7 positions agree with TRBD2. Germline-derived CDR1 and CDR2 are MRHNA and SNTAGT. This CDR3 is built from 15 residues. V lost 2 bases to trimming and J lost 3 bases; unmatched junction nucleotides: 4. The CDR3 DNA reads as TGTGCCAGCAGTGACGGGGCGGGGGACTACAATGAGCAGTTCTTC. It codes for CASSDGAGDYNEQFF.

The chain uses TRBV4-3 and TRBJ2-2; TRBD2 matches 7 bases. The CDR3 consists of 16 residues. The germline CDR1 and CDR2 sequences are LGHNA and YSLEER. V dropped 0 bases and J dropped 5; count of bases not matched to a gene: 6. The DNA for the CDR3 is TGCGCCAGCAGCCAAGATCTACTAGCGATTACCGGGGAGCTGTTTTTT. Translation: CASSQDLLAITGELFF.

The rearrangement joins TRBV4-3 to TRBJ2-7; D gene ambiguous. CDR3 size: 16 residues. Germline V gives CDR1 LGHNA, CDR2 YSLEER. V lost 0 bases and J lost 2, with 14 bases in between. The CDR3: CASSQDLPGSPYEQYF. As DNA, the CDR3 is TGCGCCAGCAGCCAAGATCTCCCAGGTTCCCCCTACGAGCAGTACTTC.

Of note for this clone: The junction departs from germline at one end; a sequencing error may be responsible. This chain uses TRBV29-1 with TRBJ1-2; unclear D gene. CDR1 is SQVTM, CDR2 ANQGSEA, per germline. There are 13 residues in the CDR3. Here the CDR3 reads CGVPLTYSYGYTF. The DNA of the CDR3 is TGCGGCGTCCCCCTTACCTATTCCTATGGCTACACCTTC.

For the CDR3, the DNA is TGTGCCAGCAGCTACGGGCGGGGCAGGGAAAATGAAAAACTGTTTTTT. Translating gives CASSYGRGRENEKLFF. V and J are TRBV13 and TRBJ1-4; possibly TRBD1 for D (5 bases). The V end was cut by 4 bases, the J end by 5 bases, with 17 bases between. Germline lookup yields CDR1 PRHDT and CDR2 FYEKMQ (reference sequence). The CDR3 consists of 16 residues.

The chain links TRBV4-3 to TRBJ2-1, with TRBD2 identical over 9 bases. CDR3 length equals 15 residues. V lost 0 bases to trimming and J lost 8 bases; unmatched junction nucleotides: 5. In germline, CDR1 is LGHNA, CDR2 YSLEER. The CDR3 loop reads CASSQDSSGEDEQFF. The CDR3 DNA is TGCGCCAGCAGCCAAGATTCTAGCGGGGAAGATGAGCAGTTCTTC.

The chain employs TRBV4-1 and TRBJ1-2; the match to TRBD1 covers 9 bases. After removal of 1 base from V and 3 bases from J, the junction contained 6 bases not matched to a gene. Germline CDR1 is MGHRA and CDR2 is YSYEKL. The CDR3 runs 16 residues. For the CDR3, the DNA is TGCGCCAGCAGCCAAGGATGGGACAGGGCCCACTATGGCTACACCTTC. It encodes CASSQGWDRAHYGYTF.

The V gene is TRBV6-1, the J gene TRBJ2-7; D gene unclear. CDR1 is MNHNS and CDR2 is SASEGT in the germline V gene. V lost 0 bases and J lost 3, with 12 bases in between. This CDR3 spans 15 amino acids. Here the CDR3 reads CASSEAGSPYYEQYF. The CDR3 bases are TGTGCCAGCAGTGAAGCGGGCAGCCCTTACTACGAGCAGTACTTC.

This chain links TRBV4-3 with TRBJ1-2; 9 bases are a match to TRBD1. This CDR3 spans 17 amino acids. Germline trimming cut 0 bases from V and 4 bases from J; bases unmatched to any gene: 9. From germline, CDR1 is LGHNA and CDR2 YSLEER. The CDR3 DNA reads TGCGCCAGCAGCCAAGACGAACCGACAGGGGGACCCTATGGCTACACCTTC. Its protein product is CASSQDEPTGGPYGYTF.

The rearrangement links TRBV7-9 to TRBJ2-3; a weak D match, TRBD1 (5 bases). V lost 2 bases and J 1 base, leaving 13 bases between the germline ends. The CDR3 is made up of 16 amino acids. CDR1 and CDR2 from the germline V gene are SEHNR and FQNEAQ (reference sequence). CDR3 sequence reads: CASSLLGQGRTDTQYF. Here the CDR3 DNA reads TGTGCCAGCAGCTTACTTGGGCAGGGTCGCACAGATACGCAGTATTTT.